The 2 T cell receptor beta chains below all came from one sample that was sequenced in a study of CD8 T cells in ankylosing spondylitis. TCRdb reprocessed the 5' RACE reads via MiXCR and lists one record per CDR3 protein. The sample shows some 130,000 distinct CDR3 sequences, about 7% of them seen only once. Sequenced input: blood, either unsorted or a sorted T cell fraction (not recorded which). The receptor source for this set is a female donor with ankylosing spondylitis or in good health (not recorded which).

At least ten counts were recorded for this clonotype. J is TRBJ1-1 and V is TRBV12-3 or TRBV12-4; 7 positions agree with TRBD1. The CDR3 has 14 residues. Trimming took 6 bases from V and 6 from J; bases not matched to a gene: 10. CDR3 in amino acids: CASSQQGWHSEAFF. In nucleotides, the CDR3 is TGTGCCAGCAGCCAACAGGGGTGGCACTCTGAAGCTTTCTTT.

In its sample, this clonotype was seen many times. The genes are TRBV5-1 and TRBJ2-7, with D unclear. The CDR3 loop spans 13 amino acids. Germline CDR1 and CDR2: SGHRS and YFSETQ. Trimming cost V 0 bases and J 3 bases, with 7 bases left between them. For the CDR3, the DNA is TGCGCCAGCAGCTTGGACAATTTCTACGAGCAGTACTTC. Protein product: CASSLDNFYEQYF.